The source of this TCR beta chain is a study of cytomegalovirus exposure and HLA in healthy donors. Trimming shortened V by 7 bases and J by 9 bases, and 19 bases separated the two germline ends. Germline CDR1 reads SQVTM; CDR2 reads ANQGSEA. The CDR3 length is 14 residues. The PCR contained 60 Vbeta and 13 Jbeta primers. Libraries were prepared by immunoSEQ multiplex PCR; TCRdb keeps only in-frame clonotypes and omits some of them. The repertoire holds 200,000 to 250,000 clones, approximately 83% seen once, with approximately 10% in the top ten. The receptor was isolated from a woman aged 45 to 65 in good health and CMV-seropositive. The V gene is TRBV29-1, the J gene TRBJ1-6, with a possible D match to TRBD1 (5 bases). Specimen: PBMCs. The chain's CDR3 is CSAGAGPPGSPLHF. CDR3 nucleotides: TGCAGCGCTGGGGCAGGGCCCCCGGGTTCACCCCTCCACTTT.